This T cell receptor (beta chain) derives from a study of T cell responses to AZD1222 COVID-19 vaccine. The study, taken as a whole, reports: Clonal diversity was possibly underestimated, and white British individuals and females predominated among donors. The study found vaccine-associated CD4 TCRs spanning spike, dominant at 160-218 and 743-854.

Sequenced by immunoSEQ multiplex PCR; TCRdb stores in-frame clones only, minus some. The table has under 130,000 clones, approximately 90% seen once. In regard to this clone: What it binds is not known.

V was pared by 2 bases and J by 0 bases, with 9 bases of the junction left unmatched. The CDR3 spans 18 residues. The germline gives CDR1 KGHSH, CDR2 LQKENI. The V call is TRBV18, the J call TRBJ1-3, with 8 positions matching TRBD1. This TCR derives from an adult in good health. Here the sequenced sample was peripheral blood, taken on day 0 of AZD1222 vaccination. The CDR3 spells CASSPMSRQGPSGNTIYF. CDR3 in DNA: TGTGCCAGCTCACCAATGAGTCGACAGGGGCCCTCTGGAAACACCATATATTTT.